What follows are 14 T cell receptor beta chains derived from one specimen sequenced in a study of cytomegalovirus exposure and HLA in healthy donors. In the PCR, 60 Vbeta and 13 Jbeta primers were used. Data came from immunoSEQ multiplex PCR; TCRdb stores just in-frame clones and leaves some out. The sample consists of fewer than 130,000 clones, roughly 84% of them appearing once. The sequenced sample consisted of PBMCs. The origin of the receptors is a man aged 30 to 39 in good health and CMV-seropositive.

In its sample, this clone was seen once. The chain employs TRBV5-6 and TRBJ2-1; D unclear. V was cut by 0 bases and J by 8 bases, with 6 bases left in between. In germline, CDR1 is SGHDT, CDR2 YYEEEE. CDR3 size: 12 residues. In DNA, the CDR3 is TGTGCCAGCAGCTTGGGAGGCGATGAGCAGTTCTTC. Encoded protein: CASSLGGDEQFF.

This clone showed up just once. V is TRBV11-2 and J is TRBJ2-5, with a possible D match to TRBD2 (6 bases). V dropped 5 bases and J dropped 1 base, with 11 bases sitting between them. The CDR3 is made up of 14 amino acids. The V gene's germline CDR1 is SGHAT and CDR2 FQNNGV. The CDR3 DNA reads as TGTGCCAGCAGCGTCGGGGGACCCCAAGAGACCCAGTACTTC. Translating gives CASSVGGPQETQYF.

DNA of the CDR3: TGTGCCAGCAGTTACGGGACAGGGGGAAATGGCTACACCTTC. Its translation is CASSYGTGGNGYTF. The chain is built from TRBV6-6 and TRBJ1-2; TRBD1 matches 11 bases. CDR3 length: 14 amino acids. CDR1 MNHNY and CDR2 SVGAGI come from the germline V gene (reference sequence). V trimming: 2 bases; J trimming: 6 bases; junction bases outside the gene matches: 2.

This clone was seen more than once but under ten times. This chain links TRBV7-6 with TRBJ2-7, with D possibly TRBD2 on 6 matching bases. Germline values: CDR1 SGHVS, CDR2 FNYEAQ. V was pared by 1 base and J by 5 bases, with 9 bases between. This CDR3 region has 13 residues. The CDR3 reads CASSLGPGDEQYF. In nucleotides, the CDR3 is TGTGCCAGCAGCTTAGGTCCGGGGGACGAGCAGTACTTC.

This sequence joins TRBV19 and TRBJ2-3; weak D call: TRBD2 (5 bases). The CDR3 sequence is 16 residues long. V was clipped by 1 base and J by 2 bases, with 13 bases between them. Germline V CDR1 and CDR2: LNHDA, SQIVND (reference sequence). CDR3 coding DNA: TGTGCCAGTAGTATAGGACTACCAGCCTACACAGATACGCAGTATTTT. It specifies CASSIGLPAYTDTQYF. Filled out from reference TRBV19 and TRBJ2-3, the complete variable domain reads DGGITQSPKYLFRKEGQNVTLSCEQNLNHDAMYWYRQDPGQGLRLIYYSQIVNDFQKGDIAEGYSVSREKKESFPLTVTSAQKNPTAFYLCASSIGLPAYTDTQYFGPGTRLTVL.

V gene TRBV6-1 combines with J gene TRBJ1-4; no firm D call. The germline gives CDR1 MNHNS, CDR2 SASEGT. Trimming took 3 bases from V and 7 from J, leaving 6 bases between them. This CDR3 spans 12 amino acids. CDR3 amino acids: CASSELGEKLFF. CDR3 in DNA: TGTGCCAGCAGTGAGCTAGGTGAAAAACTGTTTTTT.

The chain joins TRBV5-1 to TRBJ1-1, with 7 bases that match TRBD1. J lost 4 bases, V lost 4 bases, and 16 bases had no gene match. Germline CDR1 is SGHRS and CDR2 is YFSETQ. The CDR3 runs to 17 residues. The CDR3 is CASSTTYRGRRITEAFF. CDR3 sequence (DNA): TGCGCCAGCAGCACGACCTATAGGGGGCGAAGAATCACTGAAGCTTTCTTT.

The chain carries TRBV2 and TRBJ2-7; 10 bases map to TRBD1. CDR3 size: 14 residues. Trimming took 4 bases from V and 6 from J; bases not matched to a gene: 6. Germline loops: CDR1 SNHLY, CDR2 FYNNEI. CDR3 protein: CASSAPGQGSEQYF. The CDR3 nucleotides are TGTGCCAGCAGTGCCCCGGGACAGGGGAGCGAGCAGTACTTC.

The chain has TRBV4-1 and TRBJ2-1, with TRBD2 matching over 13 bases. With 4 bases clipped from V and 3 bases from J, the junction kept 3 bases outside the gene matches. From germline, CDR1 is MGHRA and CDR2 YSYEKL. The CDR3 is 16 residues long. CDR3 in DNA: TGCGCCAGCAGCCCAACTAGCGGGGGGGGCTACAATGAGCAGTTCTTC. Encoded protein: CASSPTSGGGYNEQFF.

The chain links TRBV7-2 to TRBJ2-3; 10 bases line up with TRBD2. The germline CDR1 and CDR2 sequences are SGHTA and FQGNSA. Unmatched junction bases numbered 2, after V lost 1 base and J lost 1 base. CDR3 length: 16 residues. The CDR3 DNA sequence: TGTGCCAGCAGCTTAGGGCTAGCGGGGGGCACAGATACGCAGTATTTT. Translated, it gives CASSLGLAGGTDTQYF. Using reference TRBV7-2 and TRBJ2-3 for the parts outside the CDR3, the full variable domain is GAGVSQSPSNKVTEKGKDVELRCDPISGHTALYWYRQSLGQGLEFLIYFQGNSAPDKSGLPSDRFSAERTGGSVSTLTIQRTQQEDSAVYLCASSLGLAGGTDTQYFGPGTRLTVL.

This chain joins TRBV7-7 and TRBJ2-2; TRBD2 matches 8 bases. Germline values: CDR1 SSHAT, CDR2 FNYEAQ (reference sequence). The V segment lost 5 bases and the J segment 4 bases; nucleotides outside the gene matches: 6. CDR3 size: 15 residues. The DNA for the CDR3 is TGTGCCAGCAGCCGGAGCGGGGGAGGCACCGGGGAGCTGTTTTTT. Protein: CASSRSGGGTGELFF.

The chain recombines TRBV9 with TRBJ2-7; 10 bases fit TRBD2. Germline V gene data show CDR1 as SGDLS and CDR2 as YYNGEE. Losses at the gene ends were 2 bases for V and 3 bases for J; bases not matched to a gene: 5. The CDR3 spans 15 residues. The chain's CDR3 is CASSVGLAVNYEQYF. Here the CDR3 DNA reads TGTGCCAGCAGCGTCGGACTAGCGGTAAACTACGAGCAGTACTTC. Full variable domain (missing parts from reference TRBV9 and TRBJ2-7): DSGVTQTPKHLITATGQRVTLRCSPRSGDLSVYWYQQSLDQGLQFLIQYYNGEERAKGNILERFSAQQFPDLHSELNLSSLELGDSALYFCASSVGLAVNYEQYFGPGTRLTVT.

This chain uses TRBV4-3 with TRBJ2-3, with D hard to call. Germline values: CDR1 LGHNA, CDR2 YSLEER. The CDR3 loop spans 13 amino acids. Trimming stripped 4 bases from V and 4 bases from J, with 9 bases between. CDR3 nucleotides: TGCGCCAGCAGCCTCCTCGGTGCAGATACGCAGTATTTT. Amino acids: CASSLLGADTQYF.

This chain connects TRBV27 to TRBJ1-3; 7 bases are a match to TRBD1. The CDR3 has 15 residues. Germline lookup yields CDR1 MNHEY and CDR2 SMNVEV (reference sequence). Trimming cost V 5 bases and J 5 bases; bases outside gene matches: 9. The CDR3 region has the DNA TGTGCCAGCAGTCCCGGACAGGCGCTTAGAAACACCATATATTTT. Protein sequence: CASSPGQALRNTIYF.